This is a list of T cell receptor beta chains from one sample in a study of radiotherapy plus CTLA-4 blockade in lung cancer. The data were produced by immunoSEQ multiplex PCR, yet TCRdb's version contains in-frame clones alone and is incomplete. The sample comprises 120,000 or so clones, 75% to 80% of which are singletons, and around 4.8% rests with the top ten. Sample: peripheral blood, taken from a patient treated with radiotherapy plus ipilimumab. These receptors were obtained from a human donor with non-small cell lung cancer who had a partial response to radiotherapy plus ipilimumab. Each CDR3 is given with its conserved first and last residue. The order of the fields is CDR3 DNA, CDR3 protein, J gene, D gene, V gene, clone size. A D gene is named only where the DNA matches it firmly. Rows may omit the clone size; those that give it use once, few, many or a size class.

TGTGCCAGTAAAGACAGCTACTATGGCTACACCTTC,CASKDSYYGYTF,TRBJ1-2,.,TRBV19,.
TGTGCCAGCCTACGATCCCGGACAGAAACGAAACTGTTTTTT,CASLRSRTETKLFF,TRBJ1-4,.,TRBV28,few
TGTGCCAGCTCACCCGAGGCTTTCTTGAATGGCTACACCTTC,CASSPEAFLNGYTF,TRBJ1-2,.,TRBV18,.
TGCGCCAGCACGGGACTAGCGACCTCCCAAGAGACCCAGTACTTC,CASTGLATSQETQYF,TRBJ2-5,TRBD2,TRBV10-2,.
TGTGCCAGCAGTTCCACAGGGGTGAGTTATGGCTACACCTTC,CASSSTGVSYGYTF,TRBJ1-2,TRBD1,TRBV28,.
TGCGCCAGCAGCCAAGATCCGCTTCGGCAGGGGTTAGGCTACACCTTC,CASSQDPLRQGLGYTF,TRBJ1-2,.,TRBV4-1,few
TGTGCCAGCAGTTTAGCGGGAGGGCATGAGCAGTTCTTC,CASSLAGGHEQFF,TRBJ2-1,TRBD2,TRBV6-1,.
TGTGCCAGCAGCTTAGACAGGGGGGACTATGGCTACACCTTC,CASSLDRGDYGYTF,TRBJ1-2,TRBD1,TRBV11-2,once
TGTGCCACCAGCAGAGACAGGAACAGGAGAAGGGGTCAGCCCCAGCATTTT,CATSRDRNRRRGQPQHF,TRBJ1-5,.,TRBV15,.
TGTGCCAGTAGTCCGCGGACAGAATCGGAGACCCAGTACTTC,CASSPRTESETQYF,TRBJ2-5,.,TRBV19,.
TGTGCCATGAAAGGAGGGCACGGGGAGCTGTTTTTT,CAMKGGHGELFF,TRBJ2-2,.,TRBV10-3,few
TGTGCCAGCAGTTGGACAGGGGGGGGAACCGAGCAGTACTTC,CASSWTGGGTEQYF,TRBJ2-7,TRBD1,TRBV6-5,.
TGCGCCAGCAGCCTCGAGGGGGCGGATACGCAGTATTTT,CASSLEGADTQYF,TRBJ2-3,TRBD1,TRBV4-1,once
TGTGCCTGGAGTGTACCCGGCGGGAACTACAATGAGCAGTTCTTC,CAWSVPGGNYNEQFF,TRBJ2-1,.,TRBV30,.
TGTGCCAGCAGTACCGACAATCGCCCTGAAGCTTTCTTT,CASSTDNRPEAFF,TRBJ1-1,.,TRBV7-9,few
TGTGCCAGCAGTGCGGGACCGGTTTACGAGCAGTACTTC,CASSAGPVYEQYF,TRBJ2-7,.,TRBV28,.
TGTGCCAGCAGCCCTAGCTCCGAAGGGTACGAGCAGTACTTC,CASSPSSEGYEQYF,TRBJ2-7,.,TRBV7-2,.
TGTGCCAGCAGTTTAGGGGGGGGCTACGGCTACACCTTC,CASSLGGGYGYTF,TRBJ1-2,.,TRBV28,.
TGTGCCAGCAGCTCTCGACAGGGCTACGAGCAGTACTTC,CASSSRQGYEQYF,TRBJ2-7,TRBD1,TRBV11-3,once
TGTGCCAGCAGCTTAGGACAGGGGGTTTACGAGCAGTACTTC,CASSLGQGVYEQYF,TRBJ2-7,TRBD1,TRBV7-9,.
TGTGCCAGCAGGATAGGGGGACAGGCGGGAAACACCATATATTTT,CASRIGGQAGNTIYF,TRBJ1-3,TRBD1,TRBV6-1,.
TGCGCCAGCAGCCCGGGGCAGGGGCCCTCTGAAGCTTTCTTT,CASSPGQGPSEAFF,TRBJ1-1,.,TRBV5-1,.